Listed here is a single T cell receptor beta chain. This receptor's antigen is unknown. No base quality information exists; no much larger clone differs at one position. Every donor in the study was a healthy Caucasian. Three pairs of female monozygotic twins, all aged roughly 18 to 30 years, made up the twin cohort. RNA for TCR libraries was isolated from peripheral blood mononuclear cells. Receptors were amplified or captured by 5' RACE. Instrument on record: Illumina HiSeq 2000. A universal primer binding site was added through template switching, and the final cDNA carried a unique molecular identifier so that TCR cDNA molecules could be counted accurately. First-strand cDNA for TCR alpha and beta chains was synthesized from specific primers in the conserved constant-segment region. To control for contamination, every cDNA library was double barcoded, receiving both a SMART-Mk sample barcode and Illumina barcodes. Two successive PCR steps introduced TruSeq adapter sequences along with Illumina sample barcodes. The TCR alpha and beta cDNA libraries were sequenced on the Illumina HiSeq platform using custom primers. Per the source publication's procedure: Unique molecular identifiers were extracted from raw reads with MiGEC, and CDR3 positions were determined with MiXCR. Recombination models were inferred per individual with the repgenHMM and IGoR tools using an EM algorithm. Shared clonotype analysis was performed with the tcR package in R, normalizing sharing by the product of cloneset sizes. To study raw recombination without the effects of thymic and clonal selection, out-of-frame nonproductive sequences were analyzed. TCRdb cleaned the public reads at Q25 with fastp, built clones with MiXCR and kept in-frame beta chains. Each entry merges the rows of one CDR3 protein and shows their most common DNA and genes. In this record, the V and J calls reflect TCRdb's handling and not the investigators' own analysis. The table for this sample lists around 960,000 distinct CDR3 sequences; 9% to 15% of them were counted only once. The top ten clones comprise around 1.6% of the sample.

The sample is drawn from a study of identical twins (dated by TCRdb to about 2016). With regard to the full study: The study deep-sequenced TCR alpha and beta repertoires from monozygotic twins, unrelated adults of various ages and cord blood to test whether fetal clonotypes persist. To rule out contamination, the twin experiments were replicated at different times with different library preparation protocols. Summary of the overall study and its limitations: Conclusions relied on cross-sectional statistical analysis, since the same donors could not be followed over many years. Fewer insertions were carried by abundant cord blood beta clonotypes, a similar but weaker trend appeared in young adult naive repertoires, and no such trend appeared in memory repertoires. The excess sharing between twins in beta out-of-frame sequences was weaker because fewer shared sequences reduced the signal-to-noise ratio. Invariant T cells such as MAIT and iNKT could partly confound zero-insertion analyses, although diverse VJ usage argued against such confounding for most clonotypes. Compared with coincidental sharing between unrelated individuals, out-of-frame TCR alpha sequences shared between twins had an excess of sequences with low generation probability. In monozygotic twins, out-of-frame TCR alpha sharing was systematically underestimated by recombination models, although the models agreed with sharing between unrelated individuals.

The CDR3 measures 15 amino acids from cysteine to phenylalanine. The sequence is cut down to CDR3 DNA, 45 bases in frame from base 1. The germline ends are 14 bases apart after V is trimmed by 1 base and J by 5 bases. Per the germline V gene (reference sequence), SEHNR is the CDR1 and FQNEAQ is the CDR2. This sample was shared with a second study, whose subject was yellow fever vaccine responses in identical twins. That second publication adds: According to the authors, in identical twins the way T cells responded to vaccination appeared partly convergent and partly personalized. Focusing on identical twins, the study followed the T cell clones that responded to the vaccine, and did so with precision.

Sequencing was done on a sample of PBMCs. The chain employs TRBV7-9 and TRBJ2-5; no D gene is confidently identified. This sequence originates from a woman between 18 and 29 years old in good health. CDR3 region: CASSLGGGSRETQYF. Read as DNA, the sequence is TGTGCCAGCAGCTTAGGGGGTGGCTCCAGGGAGACCCAGTACTTC. Outside the CDR3, residues come from the reference TRBV7-9 and TRBJ2-5 proteins, so the full variable domain is: DTGVSQNPRHKITKRGQNVTFRCDPISEHNRLYWYRQTLGQGPEFLTYFQNEAQLEKSRLLSDRFSAERPKGSFSTLEIQRTEQGDSAMYLCASSLGGGSRETQYFGPGTRLLVL.